This T cell receptor beta chain was sequenced in a study of blood T cell repertoires in COVID-19. As for the study in general: Samples of COVID-19 (acute and convalescent) were obtained from the United States, Italy and Spain. In each case, the material was cDNA or gDNA derived from T cells, B-cell-depleted T cells, or PBMCs.

Original processing methods: From reference gene primer amplification, estimates of nucleated cell counts were derived. The method was immunoSEQ multiplex PCR; TCRdb's version includes in-frame clones alone and lacks a portion of them. The V and J calls and clone size are taken from that table; D and trimming were inferred from the DNA. Here the sample spans under 250,000 clones, under 90% being singletons. CDR3 length equals 17 residues. With V trimmed by 3 bases and J by 5 bases, 10 bases remained unmatched. CDR1 is KGHDR and CDR2 is SFDVKD in the germline V gene. Sequencing was performed on PBMCs or T cells enriched from blood (not recorded which). The receptor's source is a woman in her forties or fifties with acute COVID-19. The chain uses TRBV24-1 and TRBJ2-7, with 12 bases identical to TRBD1. CDR3 region: CATSDGLGQGARDEQYF. The CDR3 DNA is TGTGCCACCAGTGATGGCCTGGGACAGGGGGCGCGGGACGAGCAGTACTTC.